Sequencing of this T cell receptor beta chain was carried out in a study of T cells after yellow fever vaccination. Notes on the study in general: Repertoires sorted by FACS could include abundant clonotypes that are contaminants from the bulk population.

Germline V lookup: CDR1 MNHNS, CDR2 SASEGT. This CDR3 spans 15 amino acids. V lost 8 bases and J 5 bases, leaving 19 bases between the germline ends. This clonotype was recorded a few times. The antigen is not known. In TCRdb, the 5' RACE reads were re-called with MiXCR into one record per CDR3 protein. There are some 500,000 distinct CDR3 sequences in the sample; approximately 15% occur only once, and over 12% lies in the top ten. This sequence was found in a man younger than 40 who received the YFV17D yellow fever vaccine. The chain recombines TRBV6-1 with TRBJ2-1; TRBD2 might be the D (6 bases). Sequencing used PBMCs, obtained on the day of the yellow fever booster vaccination. The CDR3 DNA follows: TGTGCCAGCGGGGAGGACCGGGACTGGAACAATGAGCAGTTCTTC. This translates into CASGEDRDWNNEQFF.